This is a list of T cell receptor beta chains from one sample in a study of shared clonotypes between healthy human individuals. This table comes from immunoSEQ multiplex PCR, and its TCRdb copy is limited to in-frame clones, with some not included. The sample shows nearly 2 million clones, about 95% of them seen only once. What was sequenced was naive CD8+ T cells sorted from blood. The receptors were gathered from a man between 18 and 29 years old in good health. The CDR3 runs from the conserved cysteine through the conserved F or W. The D gene is left open where the match is weak.

d_call	v_call	cdr3_length	j_call	cdr3_aa
TRBD1	TRBV5-6	14	TRBJ1-1	CASSTGQGNTEAFF
TRBD2	TRBV15	21	TRBJ2-7	CATSRDRKSGLKRGGLDEQYF
TRBD1	TRBV2	13	TRBJ1-4	CATMTGSNEKLFF
NA	TRBV6-5	14	TRBJ1-2	CASSYRTGPYGYTF
TRBD2	TRBV10-2	12	TRBJ2-1	CASSEVSGSRFF
NA	TRBV7-9	15	TRBJ2-7	CASSPLYGSSYEQYF
TRBD1	TRBV6-6	15	TRBJ1-5	CASSYETGGRQPQHF
TRBD2	TRBV2	16	TRBJ2-3	CASSETSGGGTDTQYF
TRBD2	TRBV19	15	TRBJ2-7	CASSIAPAGGYEQYF
TRBD2	TRBV27	18	TRBJ2-7	CASSSLFLFGTISHEQYF
TRBD1	TRBV4-1	14	TRBJ2-2	CASSQDDRDGELFF
NA	TRBV6-5	14	TRBJ1-2	CASSYSWQEDGYTF
NA	TRBV13	12	TRBJ2-7	CASSGGAYEQYF
TRBD1	TRBV4-3	17	TRBJ2-2	CASRNDFGTENTGELFF
TRBD2	TRBV27	16	TRBJ2-3	CASSPLAGVGTDTQYF
TRBD1	TRBV15	16	TRBJ1-4	CATSRLIQGAGEKLFF
TRBD1	TRBV4-3	15	TRBJ2-7	CASSQATGSWYEQYF
TRBD1	TRBV28	18	TRBJ2-3	CASSSERSLGQNPDTQYF
NA	TRBV4-1	16	TRBJ1-4	CASSQGVQGLSEKLFF
NA	TRBV2	13	TRBJ2-7	CASIPRGVYEQYF
NA	TRBV4-3	17	TRBJ1-2	CASSQAPPWGTNYGYTF
NA	TRBV7-8	17	TRBJ2-1	CASSPHRSGRSYNEQFF
NA	TRBV15	13	TRBJ2-1	CATSPLLENEQFF
NA	TRBV10-1	15	TRBJ2-3	CASSEVPSGTDTQYF
NA	TRBV7-9	12	TRBJ2-7	CASSLTEYEQYF
TRBD1	TRBV18	15	TRBJ2-7	CASSPVGQGAYEQYF
NA	TRBV5-8	13	TRBJ2-7	CASSFSEENEQYF
NA	TRBV19	15	TRBJ1-2	CASSIPGQMNYGYTF
TRBD2	TRBV5-1	16	TRBJ2-1	CASSLDSLGTRDEQFF
NA	TRBV6-5	14	TRBJ2-1	CASSHGGVGNEQFF
TRBD2	TRBV4-1	17	TRBJ2-7	CASSQENLTRGAYEQYF
NA	TRBV6-1	15	TRBJ2-2	CASSEEGPTTGELFF
NA	TRBV6-1	14	TRBJ1-6	CASSGSGPNSPLHF
NA	TRBV30	12	TRBJ2-1	CAWRPANYEQFF
TRBD1	TRBV6-5	15	TRBJ2-1	CASSLTGDGGNEQFF